The present T cell receptor (beta chain) was sequenced within a study of long-term antiretroviral therapy in people with HIV. Study information: The earliest samples predate the 2015 immediate-ART recommendation by about a decade.

An immunoSEQ assay, version v3.0, was performed at survey level. Repertoires were generated with immunoSEQ multiplex PCR, while TCRdb's copy carries only in-frame clones and drops some. The data hold 15,000 to 20,000 clones, with more than 80% observed a single time. Whole-study findings and limits: Collection of the blood took place between about 2003 and 2017. The ART regimens in use then may have been less effective than current ones. The study found narrower CDR3 length ranges in HIV repertoires than in controls.

Only a few counts were recorded for this clone. Antigen unknown. Treatment of all HIV participants took place in the United States. This TCR came from a young man with HIV. The sample here was unsorted PBMCs, taken 0.3 years after starting antiretroviral therapy.

The CDR3 DNA reads as TGTGCCAGCAGTTTGGCGAACACCGGGGAGCTGTTTTTT. As protein: CASSLANTGELFF. The chain has TRBV28 and TRBJ2-2; D gene ambiguous. CDR3 length: 13 amino acids. The germline CDR1 and CDR2 sequences are MDHEN and SYDVKM. The V end lost 3 bases, the J end lost 0 bases, and 2 bases lay between the germline ends.